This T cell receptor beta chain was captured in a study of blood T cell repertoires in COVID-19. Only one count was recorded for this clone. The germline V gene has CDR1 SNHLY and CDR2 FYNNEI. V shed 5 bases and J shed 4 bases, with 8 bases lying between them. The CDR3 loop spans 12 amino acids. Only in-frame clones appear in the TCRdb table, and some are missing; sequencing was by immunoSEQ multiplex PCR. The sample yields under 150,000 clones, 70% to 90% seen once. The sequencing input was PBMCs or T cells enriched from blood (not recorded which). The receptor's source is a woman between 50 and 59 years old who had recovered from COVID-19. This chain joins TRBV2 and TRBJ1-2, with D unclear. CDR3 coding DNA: TGTGCCAGCAGTCCTACTATCTATGGCTACACCTTC. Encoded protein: CASSPTIYGYTF.